Each of the 2 T cell receptor beta chains below was sequenced from the same sample in a study of blood T cell repertoires in COVID-19. Data came from immunoSEQ multiplex PCR; TCRdb stores just in-frame clones and leaves some out. The table shows some 72,000 clones, with about 85% occurring only once. Sequencing input: peripheral blood. These receptors originate from a man between 45 and 60 years old with COVID-19, enrolled during active disease.

The rearrangement links TRBV5-6 to TRBJ2-3, with D perhaps TRBD2 (7 bases). This CDR3 comprises 15 residues. V lost 1 base and J 2 bases, leaving 11 bases between the germline ends. Germline V CDR1 and CDR2: SGHDT, YYEEEE. CDR3 in amino acids: CASSLNGGPTDTQYF. CDR3 nucleotide sequence: TGTGCCAGCAGCTTGAACGGGGGGCCCACAGATACGCAGTATTTT.

This clone has a handful of counts. The chain is built from TRBV2 and TRBJ1-2; D is possibly TRBD1 (5 bases). Germline V CDR1 and CDR2: SNHLY, FYNNEI. Trimming left V 2 bases short and J 4 bases short, with 11 bases between. The CDR3 is 14 amino acids. CDR3 region: CASSEIRGGYGYTF. The DNA of the CDR3 is TGTGCCAGCAGTGAAATAAGGGGCGGCTATGGCTACACCTTC.